The entry below gives a single T cell receptor (beta chain) sequence along with its context. The data are from a study of T cell responses to AZD1222 COVID-19 vaccine. As for the study in general: Some second doses came at about 4 weeks and others at about 12 weeks; these were pooled.

The repertoire was sequenced with immunoSEQ multiplex PCR; TCRdb's copy has only in-frame clones and lacks some. The table lists 240,000 or so clones, 85% to 95% of them singletons. The CDR3 contains 14 residues. CDR1 GTSNPN and CDR2 SVGIG come from the germline V gene (reference sequence). V was cut by 0 bases and J by 6 bases, with 9 bases left in between. The starting material was peripheral blood, obtained on day 0 of AZD1222 vaccination. The rearrangement links TRBV30 to TRBJ1-6, with D hard to call. The sequence derives from an adult in good health. This CDR3 is CAWSVAQFNSPLHF. The CDR3 bases are TGTGCCTGGAGTGTGGCACAGTTTAATTCACCCCTCCACTTT.